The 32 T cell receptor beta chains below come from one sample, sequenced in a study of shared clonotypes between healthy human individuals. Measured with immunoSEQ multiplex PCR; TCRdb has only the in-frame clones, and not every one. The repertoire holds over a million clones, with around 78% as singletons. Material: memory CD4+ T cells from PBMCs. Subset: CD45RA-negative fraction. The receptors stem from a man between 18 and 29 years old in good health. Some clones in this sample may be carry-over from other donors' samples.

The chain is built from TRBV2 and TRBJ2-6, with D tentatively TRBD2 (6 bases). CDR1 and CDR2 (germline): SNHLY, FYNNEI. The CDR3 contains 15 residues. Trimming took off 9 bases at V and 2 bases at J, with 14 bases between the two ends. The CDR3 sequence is CASGGIVAGANVLTF. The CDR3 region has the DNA TGTGCCAGTGGGGGGATAGTGGCTGGGGCCAACGTCCTGACTTTC.

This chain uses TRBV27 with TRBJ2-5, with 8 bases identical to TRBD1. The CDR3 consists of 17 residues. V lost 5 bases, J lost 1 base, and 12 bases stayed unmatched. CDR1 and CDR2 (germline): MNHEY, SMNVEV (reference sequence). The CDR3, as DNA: TGTGCCAGCAGTACGTATAACAGGGGGTCCTCCCAAGAGACCCAGTACTTC. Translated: CASSTYNRGSSQETQYF.

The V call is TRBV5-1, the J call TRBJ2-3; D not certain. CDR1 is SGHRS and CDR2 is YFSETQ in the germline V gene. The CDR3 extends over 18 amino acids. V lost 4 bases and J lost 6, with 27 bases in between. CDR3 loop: CASSPWGPSARQLDTQYF. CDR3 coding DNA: TGCGCCAGCAGCCCGTGGGGTCCGTCAGCTCGGCAACTCGATACGCAGTATTTT. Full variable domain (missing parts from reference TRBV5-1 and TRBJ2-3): KAGVTQTPRYLIKTRGQQVTLSCSPISGHRSVSWYQQTPGQGLQFLFEYFSETQRNKGNFPGRFSGRQFSNSRSEMNVSTLELGDSALYLCASSPWGPSARQLDTQYFGPGTRLTVL.

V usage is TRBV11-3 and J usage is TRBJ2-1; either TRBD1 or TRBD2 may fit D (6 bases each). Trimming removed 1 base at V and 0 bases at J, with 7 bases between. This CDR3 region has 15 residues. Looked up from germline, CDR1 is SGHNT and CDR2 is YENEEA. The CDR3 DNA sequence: TGTGCCAGCAGCTTAGGGGGGGCCTCCTACAATGAGCAGTTCTTC. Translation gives CASSLGGASYNEQFF. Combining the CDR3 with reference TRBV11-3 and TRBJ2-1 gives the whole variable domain EAGVVQSPRYKIIEKKQPVAFWCNPISGHNTLYWYLQNLGQGPELLIRYENEEAVDDSQLPKDRFSAERLKGVDSTLKIQPAELGDSAVYLCASSLGGASYNEQFFGPGTRLTVL.

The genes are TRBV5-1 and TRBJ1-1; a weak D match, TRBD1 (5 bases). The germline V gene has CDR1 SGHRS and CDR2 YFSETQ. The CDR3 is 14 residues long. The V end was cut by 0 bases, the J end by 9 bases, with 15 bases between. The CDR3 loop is CASSLVQGAMKAFF. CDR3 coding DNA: TGCGCCAGCAGCTTGGTTCAAGGGGCCATGAAAGCTTTCTTT.

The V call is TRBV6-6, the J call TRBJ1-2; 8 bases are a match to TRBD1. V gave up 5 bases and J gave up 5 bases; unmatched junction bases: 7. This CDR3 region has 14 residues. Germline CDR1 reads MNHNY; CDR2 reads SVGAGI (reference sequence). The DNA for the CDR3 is TGTGCCAGCAGTGGCGGACAGGGCGCATATGGCTACACCTTC. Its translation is CASSGGQGAYGYTF.

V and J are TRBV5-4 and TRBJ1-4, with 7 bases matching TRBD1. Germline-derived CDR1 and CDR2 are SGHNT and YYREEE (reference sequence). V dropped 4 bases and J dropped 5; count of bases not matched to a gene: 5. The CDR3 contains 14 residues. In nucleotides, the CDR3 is TGTGCCAGCAGCCCGGGACAGAGAAATGAAAAACTGTTTTTT. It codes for CASSPGQRNEKLFF.

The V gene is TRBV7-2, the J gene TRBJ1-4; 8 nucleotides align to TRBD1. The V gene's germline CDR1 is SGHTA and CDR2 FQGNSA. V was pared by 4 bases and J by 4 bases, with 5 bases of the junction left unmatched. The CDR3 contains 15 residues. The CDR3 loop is CASSSWTGFNEKLFF. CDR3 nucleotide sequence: TGTGCCAGCAGCTCCTGGACAGGGTTTAATGAAAAACTGTTTTTT.

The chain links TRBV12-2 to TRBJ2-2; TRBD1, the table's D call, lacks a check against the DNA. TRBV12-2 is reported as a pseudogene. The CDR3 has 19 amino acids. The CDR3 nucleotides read TGTGCAAGTCGCCGAACTGTTCCGGACAGCTGGAGTCAGCCCGGGGAGCTGTTTTTT. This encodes CASRRTVPDSWSQPGELFF.

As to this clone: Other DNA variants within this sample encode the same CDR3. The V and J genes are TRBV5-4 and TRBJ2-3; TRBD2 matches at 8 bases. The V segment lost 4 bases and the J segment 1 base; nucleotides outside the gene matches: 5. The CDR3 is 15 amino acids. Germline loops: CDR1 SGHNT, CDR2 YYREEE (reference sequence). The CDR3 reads CASSLATSGTDTQYF. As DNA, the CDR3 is TGTGCCAGCAGCCTCGCGACTAGCGGCACAGATACGCAGTATTTT.

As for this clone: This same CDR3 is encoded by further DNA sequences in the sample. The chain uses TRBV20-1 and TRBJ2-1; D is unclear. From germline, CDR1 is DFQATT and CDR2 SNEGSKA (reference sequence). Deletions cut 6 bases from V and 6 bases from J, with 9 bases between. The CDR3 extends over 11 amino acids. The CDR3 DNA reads TGCAGTGCGGGTCGTGGCAATGAGCAGTTCTTC. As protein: CSAGRGNEQFF.

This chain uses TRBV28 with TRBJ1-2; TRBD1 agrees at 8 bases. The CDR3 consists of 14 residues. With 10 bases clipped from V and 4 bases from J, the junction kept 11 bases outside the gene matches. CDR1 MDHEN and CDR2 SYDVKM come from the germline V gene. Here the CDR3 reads CATSRTGLTYGYTF. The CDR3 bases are TGTGCCACCTCGCGGACAGGGCTCACCTATGGCTACACCTTC.

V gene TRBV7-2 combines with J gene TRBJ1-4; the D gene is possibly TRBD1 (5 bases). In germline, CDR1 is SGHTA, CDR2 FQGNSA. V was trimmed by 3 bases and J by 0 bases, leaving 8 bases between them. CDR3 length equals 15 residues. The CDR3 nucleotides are TGTGCCAGCAGCTTTTGGGGGACAACTAATGAAAAACTGTTTTTT. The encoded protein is CASSFWGTTNEKLFF.

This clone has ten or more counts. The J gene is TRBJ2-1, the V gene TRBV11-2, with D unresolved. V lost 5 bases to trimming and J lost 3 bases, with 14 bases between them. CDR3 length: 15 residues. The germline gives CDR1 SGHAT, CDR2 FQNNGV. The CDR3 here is CASSAGSAIYNEQFF. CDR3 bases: TGTGCCAGCAGCGCAGGAAGTGCTATCTACAATGAGCAGTTCTTC.

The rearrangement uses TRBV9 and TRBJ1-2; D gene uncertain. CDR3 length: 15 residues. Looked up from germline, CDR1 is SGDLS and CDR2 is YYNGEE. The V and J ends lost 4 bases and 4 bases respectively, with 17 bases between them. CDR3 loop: CASSTRYHSAYGYTF. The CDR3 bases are TGTGCCAGCAGCACCCGATACCACTCAGCCTATGGCTACACCTTC.

The CDR3: CAKRHPRETQYF. The DNA for the CDR3 is TGTGCCAAGAGACACCCCCGAGAGACCCAGTACTTC. The gene calls are TRBV19 and TRBJ2-5; D ambiguous. The CDR3 totals 12 residues. CDR1 LNHDA and CDR2 SQIVND come from the germline V gene (reference sequence). V was shortened by 10 bases and J by 4 bases, with 13 bases between the two germline ends.

CDR3 nucleotide sequence: TGTGCCAGCAGCTTGGATGCTGAAAAACTGTTTTTT. This gives the protein CASSLDAEKLFF. The V call is TRBV5-8, the J call TRBJ1-4; unclear D gene. V dropped 0 bases and J dropped 7 bases, with 4 bases sitting between them. Looked up from germline, CDR1 is SGHTS and CDR2 is YDEGEE. The CDR3 is made up of 12 amino acids. Together with reference TRBV5-8 and TRBJ1-4, the CDR3 gives the full variable domain: EAGVTQSPTHLIKTRGQQATLRCSPISGHTSVYWYQQALGLGLQFLLWYDEGEERNRGNFPPRFSGRQFPNYSSELNVNALELEDSALYLCASSLDAEKLFFGSGTQLSVL.

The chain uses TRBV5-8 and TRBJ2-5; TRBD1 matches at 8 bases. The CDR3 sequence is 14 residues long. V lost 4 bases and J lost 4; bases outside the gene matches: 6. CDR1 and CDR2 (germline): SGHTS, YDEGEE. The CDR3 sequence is CASSEDRGRETQYF. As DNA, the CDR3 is TGTGCCAGCAGCGAAGACAGGGGCCGAGAGACCCAGTACTTC.

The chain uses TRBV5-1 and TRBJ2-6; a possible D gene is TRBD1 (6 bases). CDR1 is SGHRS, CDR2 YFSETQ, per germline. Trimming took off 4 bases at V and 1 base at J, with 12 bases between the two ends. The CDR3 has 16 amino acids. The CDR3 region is CASSPPRGSGANVLTF. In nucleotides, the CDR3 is TGCGCCAGCAGCCCCCCCAGGGGTTCTGGGGCCAACGTCCTGACTTTC. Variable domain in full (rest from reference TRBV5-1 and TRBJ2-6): KAGVTQTPRYLIKTRGQQVTLSCSPISGHRSVSWYQQTPGQGLQFLFEYFSETQRNKGNFPGRFSGRQFSNSRSEMNVSTLELGDSALYLCASSPPRGSGANVLTFGAGSRLTVL.

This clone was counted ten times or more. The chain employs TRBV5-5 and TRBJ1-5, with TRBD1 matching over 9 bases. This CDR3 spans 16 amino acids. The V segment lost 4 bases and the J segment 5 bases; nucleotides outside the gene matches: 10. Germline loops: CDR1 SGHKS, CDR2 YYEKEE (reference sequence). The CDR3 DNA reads TGTGCCAGCAGCCTGGGACAGGGCGGTTGGGATCAGCCCCAGCATTTT. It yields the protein CASSLGQGGWDQPQHF.

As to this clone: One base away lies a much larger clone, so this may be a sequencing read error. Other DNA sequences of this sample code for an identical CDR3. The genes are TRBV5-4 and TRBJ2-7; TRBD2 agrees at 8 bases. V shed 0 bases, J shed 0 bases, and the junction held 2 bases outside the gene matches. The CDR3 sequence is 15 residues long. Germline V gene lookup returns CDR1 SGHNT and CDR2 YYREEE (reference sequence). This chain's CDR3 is CASSLGLAGSYEQYF. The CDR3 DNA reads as TGTGCCAGCAGCTTGGGGCTAGCGGGCTCCTACGAGCAGTACTTC.

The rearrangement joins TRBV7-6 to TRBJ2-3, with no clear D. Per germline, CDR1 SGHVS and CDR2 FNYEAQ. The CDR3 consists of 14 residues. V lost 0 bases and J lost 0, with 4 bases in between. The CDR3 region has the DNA TGTGCCAGCAGCTTAGCCCCGAGCACAGATACGCAGTATTTT. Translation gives CASSLAPSTDTQYF.

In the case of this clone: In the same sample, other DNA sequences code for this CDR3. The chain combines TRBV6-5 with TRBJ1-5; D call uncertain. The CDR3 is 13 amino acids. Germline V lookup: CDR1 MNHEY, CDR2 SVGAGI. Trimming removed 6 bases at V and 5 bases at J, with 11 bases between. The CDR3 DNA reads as TGTGCCAGCAGCCTCATACGGGATCAGCCCCAGCATTTT. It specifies CASSLIRDQPQHF.

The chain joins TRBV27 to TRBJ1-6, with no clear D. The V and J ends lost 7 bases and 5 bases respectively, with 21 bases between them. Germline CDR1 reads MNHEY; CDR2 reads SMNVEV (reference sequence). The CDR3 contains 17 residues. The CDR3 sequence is CASTDSGWARDNSPLHF. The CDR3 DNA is TGTGCCAGCACCGATTCGGGTTGGGCTAGGGATAATTCACCCCTCCACTTT.

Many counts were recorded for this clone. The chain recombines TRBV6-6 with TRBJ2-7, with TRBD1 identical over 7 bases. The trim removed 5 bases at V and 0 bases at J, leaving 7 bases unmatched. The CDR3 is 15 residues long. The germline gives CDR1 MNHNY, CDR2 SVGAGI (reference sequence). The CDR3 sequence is CASSTGQSSSYEQYF. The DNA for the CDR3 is TGTGCCAGCAGTACGGGACAGTCAAGCTCCTACGAGCAGTACTTC.

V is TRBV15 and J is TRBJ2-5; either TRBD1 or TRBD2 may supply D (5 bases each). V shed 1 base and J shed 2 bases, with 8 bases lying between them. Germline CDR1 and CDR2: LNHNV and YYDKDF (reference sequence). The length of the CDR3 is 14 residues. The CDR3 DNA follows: TGTGCCACCAGCAGAGGGGGGTTACAAGAGACCCAGTACTTC. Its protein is CATSRGGLQETQYF.

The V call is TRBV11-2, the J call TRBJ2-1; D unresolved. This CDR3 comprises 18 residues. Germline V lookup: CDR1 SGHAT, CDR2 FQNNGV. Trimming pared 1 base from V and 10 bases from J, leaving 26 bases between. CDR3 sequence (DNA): TGTGCCAGCAGCTTAGGAGTTGGGTTTTCCACCCGGGCCGCGGAGCAGTTCTTC. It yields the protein CASSLGVGFSTRAAEQFF.

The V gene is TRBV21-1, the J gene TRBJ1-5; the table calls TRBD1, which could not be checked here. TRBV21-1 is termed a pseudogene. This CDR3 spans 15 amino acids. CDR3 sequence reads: CASSHPQGSNQPQHF. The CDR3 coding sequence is TGTGCCAGTTCTCACCCTCAGGGTAGCAATCAGCCCCAGCATTTT.

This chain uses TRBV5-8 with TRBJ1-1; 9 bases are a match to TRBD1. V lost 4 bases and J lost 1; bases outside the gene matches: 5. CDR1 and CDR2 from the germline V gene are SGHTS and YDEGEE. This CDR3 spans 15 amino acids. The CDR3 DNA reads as TGTGCCAGCAGCCCGGGACAGGGTAAGAACACTGAAGCTTTCTTT. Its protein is CASSPGQGKNTEAFF.

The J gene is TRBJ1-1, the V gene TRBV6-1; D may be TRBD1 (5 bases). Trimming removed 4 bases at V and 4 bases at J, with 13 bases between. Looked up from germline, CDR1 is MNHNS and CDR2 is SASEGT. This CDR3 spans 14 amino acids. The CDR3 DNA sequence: TGTGCCAGCAGTGCGCAGGGCCGGGTCACTGAAGCTTTCTTT. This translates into CASSAQGRVTEAFF.

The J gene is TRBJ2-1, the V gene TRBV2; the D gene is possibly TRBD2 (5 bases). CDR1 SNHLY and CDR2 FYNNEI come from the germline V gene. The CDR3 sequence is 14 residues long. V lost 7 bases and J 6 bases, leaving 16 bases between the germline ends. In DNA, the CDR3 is TGTGCCAGCACCGAAAGTAGGGAGATCAATGAGCAGTTCTTC. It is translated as CASTESREINEQFF.

In DNA form, the CDR3 reads TGTGCCAGCAGCTTAGGCACAGCGAACACTGAAGCTTTCTTT. Translating gives CASSLGTANTEAFF. The chain recombines TRBV7-3 with TRBJ1-1; no definite D call. V was trimmed by 2 bases and J by 1 base, leaving 8 bases between them. This CDR3 comprises 14 residues. Germline V gene lookup returns CDR1 SGHTA and CDR2 FQGTGA.